The 12 T cell receptor beta chains reported below all come from one sample, sequenced in a study of T cells in localized non-small cell lung cancer (dated by TCRdb to 2019 to 2021). The library was generated by the immunoSEQ multiplex PCR assay. TCRdb stores this immuneACCESS table with in-frame sequences only. Part of the clones is absent; in the studies checked, under half of the shortfall reflects unresolved V genes, and no reason is known for the rest. This sample lists approximately 35,000 clones; over 80% were detected once. Clones ranked in the top ten supply approximately 5.2% of the sample. The sample here was PBMCs, taken before any cancer treatment. All receptors come from a man aged 40 to 70 with stage II lung adenocarcinoma.

V and J are TRBV28 and TRBJ1-3, with 11 bases lining up with TRBD1. CDR1 and CDR2 from the germline V gene are MDHEN and SYDVKM. V gave up 5 bases and J gave up 7 bases; unmatched junction bases: 7. The CDR3 runs to 15 residues. CDR3 sequence: CASSQGQGAGNTIYF. CDR3 coding DNA: TGTGCCAGCAGTCAAGGACAGGGGGCGGGTAACACCATATATTTT.

This chain links TRBV6-5 with TRBJ2-7, with D uncertain. Trimming removed 3 bases at V and 8 bases at J, with 8 bases between. The CDR3 loop spans 11 amino acids. Germline CDR1 is MNHEY and CDR2 is SVGAGI. The CDR3, as DNA: TGTGCCAGCAGTTATCAACAGAAGCAGTACTTC. It translates to CASSYQQKQYF.

The chain combines TRBV15 with TRBJ2-7; no clear D. The germline V gene has CDR1 LNHNV and CDR2 YYDKDF (reference sequence). V dropped 0 bases and J dropped 5 bases, with 17 bases sitting between them. CDR3 size: 16 residues. The DNA for the CDR3 is TGTGCCACCAGCAGAGATCTCGTTCTAATGGCCCACGAGCAGTACTTC. This gives the protein CATSRDLVLMAHEQYF.

The chain is built from TRBV27 and TRBJ2-2; no clear D gene. This CDR3 spans 17 amino acids. CDR1 is MNHEY, CDR2 SMNVEV, per germline (reference sequence). Deletions cut 0 bases from V and 6 bases from J, with 17 bases between. CDR3 residues: CASSLSGITGGPGELFF. The CDR3 DNA is TGTGCCAGCAGTTTATCGGGCATCACTGGTGGGCCCGGGGAGCTGTTTTTT.

The V gene is TRBV5-5, the J gene TRBJ1-1, with TRBD1 as a possible D gene (5 bases). V lost 2 bases and J 0 bases, leaving 5 bases between the germline ends. This CDR3 has 13 residues. In germline, CDR1 is SGHKS, CDR2 YYEKEE (reference sequence). The CDR3 sequence is CASSFRVNTEAFF. CDR3 coding DNA: TGTGCCAGCAGCTTCAGGGTGAACACTGAAGCTTTCTTT. Supplemented by reference TRBV5-5 and TRBJ1-1, the full variable domain reads DAGVTQSPTHLIKTRGQQVTLRCSPISGHKSVSWYQQVLGQGPQFIFQYYEKEERGRGNFPDRFSARQFPNYSSELNVNALLLGDSALYLCASSFRVNTEAFFGQGTRLTVV.

V usage is TRBV7-3 and J usage is TRBJ1-4; no firm D call. This CDR3 spans 15 amino acids. Germline-derived CDR1 and CDR2 are SGHTA and FQGTGA. V was cut by 3 bases and J by 5 bases, with 13 bases left in between. CDR3 sequence reads: CASSLSGSSNEKLFF. The DNA of the CDR3 is TGTGCCAGCAGCTTGAGTGGATCCTCAAATGAAAAACTGTTTTTT.

This chain links TRBV6-6 with TRBJ1-3; TRBD1 is a possible D gene (6 bases). V gave up 5 bases and J gave up 3 bases, with 11 bases separating them. CDR3 length equals 14 residues. Germline lookup yields CDR1 MNHNY and CDR2 SVGAGI (reference sequence). CDR3 region: CASSITGFGNTIYF. The CDR3 DNA sequence: TGTGCCAGCAGTATTACAGGGTTTGGAAACACCATATATTTT.

CDR3 sequence reads: CASSPGGPNTEAFF. In nucleotides, the CDR3 is TGCGCCAGCAGTCCGGGAGGACCGAACACTGAAGCTTTCTTT. The gene calls are TRBV5-1 and TRBJ1-1; no clear D. Looked up from germline, CDR1 is SGHRS and CDR2 is YFSETQ. V was clipped by 5 bases and J by 1 base, with 12 bases between them. This CDR3 comprises 14 residues. The full variable domain, with the rest looked up from reference TRBV5-1 and TRBJ1-1, is KAGVTQTPRYLIKTRGQQVTLSCSPISGHRSVSWYQQTPGQGLQFLFEYFSETQRNKGNFPGRFSGRQFSNSRSEMNVSTLELGDSALYLCASSPGGPNTEAFFGQGTRLTVV.

V is TRBV19 and J is TRBJ1-2; D remains ambiguous. The CDR3 spans 11 residues. Germline values: CDR1 LNHDA, CDR2 SQIVND (reference sequence). V lost 6 bases and J 8 bases, leaving 10 bases between the germline ends. The CDR3 reads CASSSGIGYTF. The CDR3 nucleotides are TGTGCCAGTAGCTCAGGTATCGGCTACACCTTC.

The chain has TRBV19 and TRBJ2-7; TRBD1 matches 9 bases. Germline V gene lookup returns CDR1 LNHDA and CDR2 SQIVND (reference sequence). V was pared by 5 bases and J by 3 bases, with 8 bases of the junction left unmatched. CDR3 length: 15 residues. The CDR3 bases are TGTGCCAGTAGTGCAGTGGGGACAGGGAACTACGAGCAGTACTTC. It codes for CASSAVGTGNYEQYF.

V usage is TRBV6-6 and J usage is TRBJ1-1; 7 nucleotides agree with TRBD1. Germline loops: CDR1 MNHNY, CDR2 SVGAGI (reference sequence). The CDR3 covers 15 residues. J was trimmed by 4 bases and V by 6 bases; bases with no gene match: 11. CDR3 bases: TGTGCCAGCAGCCGGGACAGCGCAGATAGCACTGAAGCTTTCTTT. It encodes CASSRDSADSTEAFF.

The chain recombines TRBV4-2 with TRBJ2-1; D call uncertain. V lost 4 bases and J lost 0, with 13 bases in between. The CDR3 runs 16 residues. Germline V gene sequence: CDR1 LGHNA, CDR2 YNFKEQ. The CDR3 sequence: CASSPDVGNSYNEQFF. The CDR3 nucleotides are TGTGCCAGCAGCCCAGACGTGGGGAACTCCTACAATGAGCAGTTCTTC.